Listed below are T cell receptor beta chains from one sample, sequenced in a study of blood T cell repertoires in COVID-19. Repertoires were generated with immunoSEQ multiplex PCR, while TCRdb's copy carries only in-frame clones and drops some. The data contain 200,000 to 250,000 clones, 80% of them singletons. Sequenced: peripheral blood. The receptors were sampled from a human donor in a cohort sampled during active COVID-19. The CDR3 runs from the conserved cysteine through the conserved F or W. A D gene is named only where the DNA matches it firmly. Rows may omit the clone size; those that give it use once, few, many or a size class.

V gene,clone size,D gene,J gene,CDR3 DNA,CDR3 protein
TRBV4-3,-,-,TRBJ1-4,TGCGCCAGCAGCCAAGCCGGGCCCGCACAGGGAGAAAAACTGTTTTTT,CASSQAGPAQGEKLFF
TRBV19,-,TRBD1,TRBJ1-1,TGTGCCAGTAGTCCGCAGGGGGACACTGAAGCTTTCTTT,CASSPQGDTEAFF
TRBV2,-,TRBD2,TRBJ2-3,TGTGCCAGCAGTGTCCCTGGCGGGGGGGCTAGAACAGATACGCAGTATTTT,CASSVPGGGARTDTQYF
TRBV20-1,-,TRBD1,TRBJ2-1,TGCAGTGCTAGTCCCGCAGTCCCTGACAGGGAATTTCGGTTCTTC,CSASPAVPDREFRFF
TRBV7-2,-,TRBD2,TRBJ2-1,TGTGCCAGCAGTCGACTAGCGGGGGGGCCGGGCGCCTACAATGAGCAGTTCTTC,CASSRLAGGPGAYNEQFF
TRBV27,-,TRBD1,TRBJ2-1,TGTGCCAGCAGTTTAGCTTTTTCTACCCACAGGGGGCGCGAGCAGTTCTTC,CASSLAFSTHRGREQFF
TRBV7-2,-,TRBD2,TRBJ2-2,TGTGCCAACGAGCGGGGCCTGGGCGGGGAGCTGTTTTTT,CANERGLGGELFF
TRBV9,few,TRBD2,TRBJ2-1,TGTGCCAGCAGCGCCCGTCTAGCGGGAGTCAGGAATGAGCAGTTCTTC,CASSARLAGVRNEQFF
TRBV19,-,TRBD2,TRBJ2-3,TGTGCCAGTAGTGCCCTAGCGGGAGAACCAGATACGCAGTATTTT,CASSALAGEPDTQYF
TRBV28,-,TRBD1,TRBJ2-7,TGTGCCAGCAACTTCCCCGGACAGGGCTTTAAGCAGTACTTC,CASNFPGQGFKQYF
TRBV5-6,-,TRBD1,TRBJ1-1,TGTGCCAGCAGCTCCGGGACAGGAATTGAAGCTTTCTTT,CASSSGTGIEAFF
TRBV3-1/TRBV3-2,-,-,TRBJ1-5,TGTGCCAGCAGCCAAGATCGGGGCAGGGGTAGCAATCAGCCCCAGCATTTT,CASSQDRGRGSNQPQHF
TRBV28,-,-,TRBJ1-1,TGTGCCAGCAGAGCACAGGGAGGGAATACTGAAGCTTTCTTT,CASRAQGGNTEAFF
TRBV28,-,TRBD1,TRBJ2-4,TGTGCCAGCAGTTTGGACAGGGTCGGAAACATTCAGTACTTC,CASSLDRVGNIQYF
TRBV5-1,-,-,TRBJ1-2,TGCGCCAGCAGCCGTCGGGGAGTATTGGGGAAGACCTTTTATGGCTACACCTTC,CASSRRGVLGKTFYGYTF
TRBV19,-,-,TRBJ1-3,TGTGCCAGTAGTATCAGCGGTGGAAACACCATATATTTT,CASSISGGNTIYF
TRBV2,-,TRBD1,TRBJ1-5,TGTGCCAGCAGTGACGGGGACAGGGGCAATCAGCCCCAGCATTTT,CASSDGDRGNQPQHF
TRBV2,-,TRBD1,TRBJ1-2,TGTGCCAGCAGTCCGGACAGGACGAACTATGGCTACACCTTC,CASSPDRTNYGYTF
TRBV7-9,-,-,TRBJ2-5,TGTGCCAGCAGCCCAGACGGTTGGCCAGGGATGCACTTC,CASSPDGWPGMHF
TRBV6-5,-,-,TRBJ2-1,TGTGCCAGCCGCGGGTCCCCCCCAGAGCAGTTCTTC,CASRGSPPEQFF
TRBV28,-,-,TRBJ2-7,TGTGCCAGCAGTTTGGGGGGGCGGGGAGGACTCTACGAGCAGTACTTC,CASSLGGRGGLYEQYF
TRBV24-1,-,-,TRBJ2-1,TGTGCCACCAGTGATTCCAGCGGGCCATACAATGAGCAGTTCTTC,CATSDSSGPYNEQFF
TRBV5-1,-,-,TRBJ1-2,TGCGCCAGCAGCCCCGCACAGGGCGGCTATGGCTACACCTTC,CASSPAQGGYGYTF
TRBV27,-,-,TRBJ2-1,TGTGCCAGCAGTTTAGATTGGGCGGGCGCCTACAATGAGCAGTTCTTC,CASSLDWAGAYNEQFF
TRBV18,-,-,TRBJ1-5,TGTGCCAGCTCACCAACAACGGGTCAGCCCCAGCATTTT,CASSPTTGQPQHF
TRBV7-2,-,TRBD1,TRBJ1-3,TGTGCCAGCAGCTTACACGCAGGGGGAGGAAACACCATATATTTT,CASSLHAGGGNTIYF
TRBV9,-,-,TRBJ2-7,TGTGCCAGCAGCGTAGATGTGACAGATGAATACGAGCAGTACTTC,CASSVDVTDEYEQYF
TRBV2,many,-,TRBJ1-3,TGTGCCAGCCGTGGAACGGGGAACCTTGGAAACACCATATATTTT,CASRGTGNLGNTIYF
TRBV5-1,-,TRBD2,TRBJ2-1,TGCGCCAGCAGCCCAGAAATGGCTAGCGGGGGGAAGAATGAGCAGTTCTTC,CASSPEMASGGKNEQFF
TRBV5-4,few,-,TRBJ2-4,TGTGCCAGCAGCCCGGAGGGCCTCAGAAACATTCAGTACTTC,CASSPEGLRNIQYF
TRBV5-4,-,TRBD2,TRBJ2-3,TGTGCCAGCAGCTTGGATCAACTAGCGGGCCGGAGCACAGATACGCAGTATTTT,CASSLDQLAGRSTDTQYF
TRBV6-2/TRBV6-3,-,-,TRBJ1-2,TGTGCCAGCAGTTACGAGGGCAGCCGAGGCTACACCTTC,CASSYEGSRGYTF
TRBV28,few,-,TRBJ2-7,TGTGCCACCCTGGACAGTTTCGTCTACGAGCAGTACTTC,CATLDSFVYEQYF